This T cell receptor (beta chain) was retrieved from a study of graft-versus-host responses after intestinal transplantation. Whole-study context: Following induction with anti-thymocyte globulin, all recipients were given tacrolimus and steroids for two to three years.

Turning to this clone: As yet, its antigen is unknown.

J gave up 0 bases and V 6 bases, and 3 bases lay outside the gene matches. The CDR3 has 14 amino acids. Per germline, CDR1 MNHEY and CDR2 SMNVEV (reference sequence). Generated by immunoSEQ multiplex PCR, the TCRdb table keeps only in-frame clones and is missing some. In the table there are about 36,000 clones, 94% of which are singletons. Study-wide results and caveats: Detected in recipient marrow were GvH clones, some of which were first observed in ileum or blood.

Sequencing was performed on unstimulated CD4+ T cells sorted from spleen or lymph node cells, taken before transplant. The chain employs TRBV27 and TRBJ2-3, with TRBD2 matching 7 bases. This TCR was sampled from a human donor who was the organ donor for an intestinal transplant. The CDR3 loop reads CASRNGGSTDTQYF. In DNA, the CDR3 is TGTGCCAGCAGGAACGGGGGGAGCACAGATACGCAGTATTTT.